Sequencing of this TCR beta chain was carried out in a study of T cell changes during pregnancy in multiple sclerosis. The table came from immunoSEQ multiplex PCR; TCRdb's copy has only in-frame clones and leaves some out. This sample yields tens of thousands of clones, of which 85% to 95% are seen a single time; 1.5% to 2.5% belongs to the top ten. This CDR3 has 13 amino acids. Trimming at V came to 6 bases and at J to 4 bases, leaving 5 bases not matched to a gene. CDR1 is KGHSH and CDR2 is LQKENI in the germline V gene. The clonotype was recovered from a female donor in good health, enrolled as a control in a pregnancy study. The sample consisted of peripheral blood, taken in the third trimester of pregnancy. The rearrangement joins TRBV18 to TRBJ1-2, with 7 bases lining up with TRBD1. The DNA for the CDR3 is TGTGCCAGCTCGTCACAGGGGCTCTATGGCTACACCTTC. Its protein product is CASSSQGLYGYTF.